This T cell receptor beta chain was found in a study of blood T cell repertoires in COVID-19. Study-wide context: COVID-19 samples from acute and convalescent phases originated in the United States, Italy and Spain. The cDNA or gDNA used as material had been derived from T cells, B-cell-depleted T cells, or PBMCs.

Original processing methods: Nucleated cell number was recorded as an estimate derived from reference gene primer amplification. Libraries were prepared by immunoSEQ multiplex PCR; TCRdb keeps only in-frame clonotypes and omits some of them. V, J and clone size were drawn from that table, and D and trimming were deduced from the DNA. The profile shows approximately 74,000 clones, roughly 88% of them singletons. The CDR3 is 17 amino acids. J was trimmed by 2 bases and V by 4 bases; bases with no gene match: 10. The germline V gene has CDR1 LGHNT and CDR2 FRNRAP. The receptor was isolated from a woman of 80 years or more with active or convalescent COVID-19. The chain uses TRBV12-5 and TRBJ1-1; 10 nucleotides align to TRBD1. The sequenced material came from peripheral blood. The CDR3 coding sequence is TGTGCTAGTGGTTCCGGGACAGGGGCCCTTATAAACACTGAAGCTTTCTTT. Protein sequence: CASGSGTGALINTEAFF.